This TCR beta chain was found in a study of regulatory T cells in long-lasting Graves disease. This clonotype was counted a few times. Its antigen is as yet unknown. Combining iRepertoire HTBI primers with Arm-PCR of CDR3 regions, the authors built TCR beta libraries. TCRdb re-analysed the multiplex PCR reads in MiXCR, keeping a single row per CDR3 protein. The data show about 470,000 distinct CDR3 sequences, around 21% seen once. Described time point: persistent/refractory GD, antithyroid drugs over 5 years with positive TRAb. Generation of the TCR library employed RNA extracted from PBMCs. Notes on the study in general: Thyroid tissue was not sampled; only peripheral blood was.

The CDR3 has 15 amino acids. The V segment lost 4 bases and the J segment 0 bases; nucleotides outside the gene matches: 7. Per the germline V gene, CDR1 is SGHRS and CDR2 is YFSETQ. The V call is TRBV5-1, the J call TRBJ2-7, with 7 bases lining up with TRBD1. The sequence came from a female donor with Graves disease. The starting material was peripheral blood mononuclear cells (PBMCs), obtained when the disease was refractory, from a patient treated with antithyroid drugs. The DNA of the CDR3 is TGCGCCAGCAGCAAAAGAACAGGGGTCTCCTACGAGCAGTACTTC. It yields the protein CASSKRTGVSYEQYF.